This T cell receptor beta chain was sequenced during a study of blood T cell repertoires in COVID-19. The table came from immunoSEQ multiplex PCR; TCRdb's copy has only in-frame clones and leaves some out. Altogether over 250,000 clones are present, 80% to 90% being singletons, with the ten largest covering under 3%. The CDR3 has 14 residues. Germline CDR1 reads MGHRA; CDR2 reads YSYEKL. Losses at the gene ends were 5 bases for V and 7 bases for J; bases not matched to a gene: 2. The chain recombines TRBV4-1 with TRBJ2-1; TRBD2 agrees at 13 bases. This TCR was recovered from a woman between 18 and 29 years old who had recovered from COVID-19. Sequenced: PBMCs or T cells enriched from blood (not recorded which). The CDR3 loop reads CASSLGLAGNEQFF. CDR3 bases: TGCGCCAGCAGCTTGGGACTAGCGGGGAATGAGCAGTTCTTC.